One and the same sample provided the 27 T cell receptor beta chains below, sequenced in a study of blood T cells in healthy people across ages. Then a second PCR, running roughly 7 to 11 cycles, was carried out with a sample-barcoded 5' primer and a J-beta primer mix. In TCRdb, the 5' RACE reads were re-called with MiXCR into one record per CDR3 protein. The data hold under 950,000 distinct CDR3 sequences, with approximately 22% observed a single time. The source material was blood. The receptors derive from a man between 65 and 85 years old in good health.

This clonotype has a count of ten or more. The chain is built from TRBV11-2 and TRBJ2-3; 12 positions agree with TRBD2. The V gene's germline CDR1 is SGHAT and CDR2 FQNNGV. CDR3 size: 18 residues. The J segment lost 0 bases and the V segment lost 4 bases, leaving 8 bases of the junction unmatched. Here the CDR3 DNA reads TGTGCCAGCAGCTCTACAGGGACTAGCGGGTGGAGCACAGATACGCAGTATTTT. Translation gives CASSSTGTSGWSTDTQYF.

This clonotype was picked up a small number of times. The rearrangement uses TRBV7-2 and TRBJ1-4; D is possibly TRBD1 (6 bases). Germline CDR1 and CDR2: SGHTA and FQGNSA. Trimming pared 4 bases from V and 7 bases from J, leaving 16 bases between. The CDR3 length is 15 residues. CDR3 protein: CASSSQGGAGEKLFF. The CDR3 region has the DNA TGTGCCAGCAGCTCACAGGGCGGGGCGGGTGAAAAACTGTTTTTT.

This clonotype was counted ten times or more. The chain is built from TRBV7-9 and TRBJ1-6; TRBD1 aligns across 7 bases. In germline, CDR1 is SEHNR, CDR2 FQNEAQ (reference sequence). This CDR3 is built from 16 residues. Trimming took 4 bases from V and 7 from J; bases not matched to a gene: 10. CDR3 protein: CASSSEIDRANSPLHF. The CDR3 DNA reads TGTGCCAGCAGCTCTGAAATAGACAGGGCAAATTCACCCCTCCACTTT.

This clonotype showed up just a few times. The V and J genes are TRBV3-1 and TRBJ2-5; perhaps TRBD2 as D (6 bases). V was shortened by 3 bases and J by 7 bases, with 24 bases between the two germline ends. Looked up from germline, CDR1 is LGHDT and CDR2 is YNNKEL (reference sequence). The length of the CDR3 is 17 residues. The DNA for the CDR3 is TGTGCCAGCAGCCATCCCAGTGTGACTAGGTTGGGGGTGACCCAGTACTTC. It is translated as CASSHPSVTRLGVTQYF.

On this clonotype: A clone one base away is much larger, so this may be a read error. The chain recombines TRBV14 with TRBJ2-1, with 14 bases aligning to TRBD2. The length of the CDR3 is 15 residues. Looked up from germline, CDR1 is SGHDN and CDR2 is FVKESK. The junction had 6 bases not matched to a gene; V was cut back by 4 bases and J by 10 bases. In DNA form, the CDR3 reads TGTGCCAGCAGCCCGGGACTAGCGGGAGCGGGAGAGCAGTTCTTC. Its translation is CASSPGLAGAGEQFF.

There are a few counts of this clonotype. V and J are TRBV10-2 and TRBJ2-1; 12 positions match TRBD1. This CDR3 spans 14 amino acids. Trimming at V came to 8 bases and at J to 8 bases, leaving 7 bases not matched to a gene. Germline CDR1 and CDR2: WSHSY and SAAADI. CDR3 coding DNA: TGCGCCAGCGGGACAGGGGGCACCGGATATGAGCAGTTCTTC. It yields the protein CASGTGGTGYEQFF.

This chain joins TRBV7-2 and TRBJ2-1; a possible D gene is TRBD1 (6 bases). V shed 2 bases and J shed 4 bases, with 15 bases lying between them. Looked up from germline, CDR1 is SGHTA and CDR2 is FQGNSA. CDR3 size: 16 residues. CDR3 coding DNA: TGTGCCAGCAGCTTATCGCTGGGGGCGAATTACAATGAGCAGTTCTTC. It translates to CASSLSLGANYNEQFF.

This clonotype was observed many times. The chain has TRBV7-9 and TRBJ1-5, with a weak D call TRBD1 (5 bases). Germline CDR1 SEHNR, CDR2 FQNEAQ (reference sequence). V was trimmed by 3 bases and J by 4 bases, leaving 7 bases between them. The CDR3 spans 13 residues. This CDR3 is CASSFEGNQPQHF. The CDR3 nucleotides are TGTGCCAGCAGCTTTGAGGGGAATCAGCCCCAGCATTTT.

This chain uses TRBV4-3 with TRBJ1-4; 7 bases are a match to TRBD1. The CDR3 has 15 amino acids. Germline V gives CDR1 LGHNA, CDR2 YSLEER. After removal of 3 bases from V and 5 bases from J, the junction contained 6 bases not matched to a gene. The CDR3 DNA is TGCGCCAGCAGCCAGGAGGGGGCCCTAAATGAAAAACTGTTTTTT. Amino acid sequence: CASSQEGALNEKLFF.

The CDR3 DNA follows: TGTGCCACCAGTCCCGGCAGCTCTGGAAACACCATATATTTT. Protein: CATSPGSSGNTIYF. The chain uses TRBV24-1 and TRBJ1-3, with D hard to call. V was pared by 6 bases and J by 0 bases, with 8 bases between. Germline assignment: CDR1 KGHDR and CDR2 SFDVKD. The CDR3 loop spans 14 amino acids.

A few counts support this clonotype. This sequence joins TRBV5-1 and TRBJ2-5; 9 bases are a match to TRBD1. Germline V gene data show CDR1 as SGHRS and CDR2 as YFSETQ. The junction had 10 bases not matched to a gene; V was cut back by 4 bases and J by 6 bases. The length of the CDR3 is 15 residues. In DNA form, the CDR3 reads TGCGCCAGCAGCGTGCCGGGACAGGGAGAACAGACCCAGTACTTC. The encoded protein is CASSVPGQGEQTQYF.

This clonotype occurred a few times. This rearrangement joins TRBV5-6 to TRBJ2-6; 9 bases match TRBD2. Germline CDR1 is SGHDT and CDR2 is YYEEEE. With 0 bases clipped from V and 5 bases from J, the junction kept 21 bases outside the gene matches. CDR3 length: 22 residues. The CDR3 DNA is TGTGCCAGCAGCTTGGGAAAGGTGAGCTTAGCGGGAGTCGCCCTCTGGGCCAACGTCCTGACTTTC. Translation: CASSLGKVSLAGVALWANVLTF. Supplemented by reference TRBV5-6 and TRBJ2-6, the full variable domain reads DAGVTQSPTHLIKTRGQQVTLRCSPKSGHDTVSWYQQALGQGPQFIFQYYEEEERQRGNFPDRFSGHQFPNYSSELNVNALLLGDSALYLCASSLGKVSLAGVALWANVLTFGAGSRLTVL.

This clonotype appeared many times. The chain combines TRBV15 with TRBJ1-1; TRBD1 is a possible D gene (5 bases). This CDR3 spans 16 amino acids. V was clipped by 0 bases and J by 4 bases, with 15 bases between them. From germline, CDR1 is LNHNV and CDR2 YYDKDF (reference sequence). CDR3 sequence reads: CATSRDIMAGSTEAFF. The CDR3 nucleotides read TGTGCCACCAGCAGAGATATCATGGCAGGGTCCACTGAAGCTTTCTTT.

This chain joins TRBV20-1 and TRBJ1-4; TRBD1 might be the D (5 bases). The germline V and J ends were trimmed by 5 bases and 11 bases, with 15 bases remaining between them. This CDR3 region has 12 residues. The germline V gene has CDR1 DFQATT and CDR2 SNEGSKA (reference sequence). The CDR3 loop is CSAQIKGRKLFF. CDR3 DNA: TGCAGTGCTCAAATTAAGGGACGGAAACTGTTTTTT.

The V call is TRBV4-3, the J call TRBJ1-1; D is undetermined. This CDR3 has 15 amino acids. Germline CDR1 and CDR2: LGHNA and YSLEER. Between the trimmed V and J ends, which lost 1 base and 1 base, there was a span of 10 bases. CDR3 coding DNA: TGCGCCAGCAGCCAAGTCTGGACGGGGAACACTGAAGCTTTCTTT. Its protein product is CASSQVWTGNTEAFF.

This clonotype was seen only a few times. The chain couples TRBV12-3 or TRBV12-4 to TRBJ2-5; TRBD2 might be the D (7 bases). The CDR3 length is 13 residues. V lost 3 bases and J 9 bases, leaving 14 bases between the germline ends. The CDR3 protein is CASSFRGAQAQYF. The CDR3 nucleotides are TGTGCCAGCAGTTTCCGGGGGGCCCAGGCCCAGTACTTC.

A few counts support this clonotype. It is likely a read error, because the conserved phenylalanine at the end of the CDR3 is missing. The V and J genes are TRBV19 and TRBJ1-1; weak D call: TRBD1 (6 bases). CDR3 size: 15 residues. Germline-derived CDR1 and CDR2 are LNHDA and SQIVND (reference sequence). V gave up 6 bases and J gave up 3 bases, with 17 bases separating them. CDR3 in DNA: TGTGCCAGTAGCGCTAACCCCCAGGGGTACACTGAAGCTTTCTCT. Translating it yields CASSANPQGYTEAFS.

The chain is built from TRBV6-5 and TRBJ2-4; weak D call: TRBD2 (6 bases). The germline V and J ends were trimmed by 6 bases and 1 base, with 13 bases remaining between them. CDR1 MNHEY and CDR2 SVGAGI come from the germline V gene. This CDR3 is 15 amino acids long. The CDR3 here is CASRPGGTAKNIQYF. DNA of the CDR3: TGTGCCAGCAGGCCGGGCGGGACCGCCAAAAACATTCAGTACTTC.

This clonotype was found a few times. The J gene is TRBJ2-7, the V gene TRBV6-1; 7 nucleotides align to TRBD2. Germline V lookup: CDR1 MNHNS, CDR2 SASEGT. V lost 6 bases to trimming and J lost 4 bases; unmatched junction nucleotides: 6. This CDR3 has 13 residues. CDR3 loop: CASSTGTTYEQYV. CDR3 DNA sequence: TGTGCCAGCAGCACCGGGACTACATACGAGCAGTACGTC.

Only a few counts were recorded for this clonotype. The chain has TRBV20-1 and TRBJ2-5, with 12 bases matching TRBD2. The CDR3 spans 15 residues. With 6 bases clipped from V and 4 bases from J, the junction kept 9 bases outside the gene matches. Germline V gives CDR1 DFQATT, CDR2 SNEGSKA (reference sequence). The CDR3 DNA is TGCAGTGCAACCCTGGGACTAGCGGGCTCAGAGACCCAGTACTTC. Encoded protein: CSATLGLAGSETQYF.

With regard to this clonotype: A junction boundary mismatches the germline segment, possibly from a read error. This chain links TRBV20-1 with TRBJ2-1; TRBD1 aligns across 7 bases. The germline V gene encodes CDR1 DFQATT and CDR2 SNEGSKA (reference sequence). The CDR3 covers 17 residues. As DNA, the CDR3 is TGCAGTGCTAGGCTAACCGGTGGGACAGCCGCCTACGATGAGCAGTTCTTC. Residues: CSARLTGGTAAYDEQFF.

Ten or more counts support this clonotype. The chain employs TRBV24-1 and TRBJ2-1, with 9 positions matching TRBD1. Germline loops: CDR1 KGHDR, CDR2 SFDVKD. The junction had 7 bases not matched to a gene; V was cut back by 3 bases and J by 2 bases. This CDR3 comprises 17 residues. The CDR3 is CATSDNFGTGTYNEQFF. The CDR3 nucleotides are TGTGCCACCAGTGATAATTTTGGGACAGGGACCTACAATGAGCAGTTCTTC.

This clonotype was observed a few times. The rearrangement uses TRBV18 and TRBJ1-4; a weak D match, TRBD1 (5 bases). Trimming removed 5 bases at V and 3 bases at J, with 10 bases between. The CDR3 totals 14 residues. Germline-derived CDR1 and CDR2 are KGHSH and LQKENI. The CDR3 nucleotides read TGTGCCAGCTCAACGACCAGGGCTAATGAAAAACTGTTTTTT. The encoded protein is CASSTTRANEKLFF.

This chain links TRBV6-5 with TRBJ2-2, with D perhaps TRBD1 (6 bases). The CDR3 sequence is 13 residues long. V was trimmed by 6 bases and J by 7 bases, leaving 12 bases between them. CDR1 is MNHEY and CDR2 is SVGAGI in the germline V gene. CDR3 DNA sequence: TGTGCCAGCAGAGGTCAGGGGTTCGGGGAGCTGTTTTTT. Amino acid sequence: CASRGQGFGELFF.

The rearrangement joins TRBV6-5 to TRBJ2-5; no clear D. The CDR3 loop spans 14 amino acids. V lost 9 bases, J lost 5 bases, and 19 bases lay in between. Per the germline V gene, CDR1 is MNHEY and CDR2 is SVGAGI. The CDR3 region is CASARVGLMETQYF. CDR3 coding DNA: TGTGCCAGTGCGCGTGTCGGTTTAATGGAGACCCAGTACTTC.

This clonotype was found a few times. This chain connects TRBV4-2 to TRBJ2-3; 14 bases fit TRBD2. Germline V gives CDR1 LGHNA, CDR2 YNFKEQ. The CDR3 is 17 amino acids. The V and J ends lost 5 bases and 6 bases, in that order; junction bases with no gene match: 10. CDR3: CASSSTPGLAGEDTQYF. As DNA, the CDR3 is TGTGCCAGCAGCTCTACTCCGGGACTAGCGGGAGAGGATACGCAGTATTTT.

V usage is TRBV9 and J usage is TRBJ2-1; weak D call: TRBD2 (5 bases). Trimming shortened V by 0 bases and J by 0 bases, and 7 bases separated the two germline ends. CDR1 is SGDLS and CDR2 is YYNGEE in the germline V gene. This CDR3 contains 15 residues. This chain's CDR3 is CASSVEDSSYNEQFF. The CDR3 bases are TGTGCCAGCAGCGTAGAGGACTCCTCCTACAATGAGCAGTTCTTC. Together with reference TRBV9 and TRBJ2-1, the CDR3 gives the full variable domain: DSGVTQTPKHLITATGQRVTLRCSPRSGDLSVYWYQQSLDQGLQFLIQYYNGEERAKGNILERFSAQQFPDLHSELNLSSLELGDSALYFCASSVEDSSYNEQFFGPGTRLTVL.